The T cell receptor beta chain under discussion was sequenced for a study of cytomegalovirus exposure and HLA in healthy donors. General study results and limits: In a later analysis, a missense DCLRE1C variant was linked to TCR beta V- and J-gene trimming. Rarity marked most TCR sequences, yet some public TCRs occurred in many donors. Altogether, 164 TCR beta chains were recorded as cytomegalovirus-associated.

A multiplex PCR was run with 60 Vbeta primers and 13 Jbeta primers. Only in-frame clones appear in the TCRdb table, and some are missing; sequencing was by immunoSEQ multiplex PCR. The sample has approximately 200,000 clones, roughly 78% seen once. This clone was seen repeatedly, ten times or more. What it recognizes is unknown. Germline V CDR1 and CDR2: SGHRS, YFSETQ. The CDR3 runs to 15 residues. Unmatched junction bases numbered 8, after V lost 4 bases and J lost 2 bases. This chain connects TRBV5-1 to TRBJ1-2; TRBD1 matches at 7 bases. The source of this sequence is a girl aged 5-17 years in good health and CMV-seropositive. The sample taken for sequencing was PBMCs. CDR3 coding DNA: TGCGCCAGCAGCGCCCCGGGACAGCCCAACTATGGCTACACCTTC. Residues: CASSAPGQPNYGYTF.